This T cell receptor beta chain originates from a study of cytomegalovirus exposure and HLA in healthy donors. Across the whole study: From HLA-typed donors, an early data release held around 80 million unique TCRs.

The study's findings and limits: There was a cluster of highly shared sequence variants that was likely a sequencing artifact. It was about 150 TCR beta chains that were listed as cytomegalovirus-associated. Both high specificity and high sensitivity reportedly marked the classifier's diagnosis of cytomegalovirus status.

Comment on this clone: The antigen remains unidentified.

PCR primers comprised 60 Vbeta and 13 Jbeta primers. TCRdb's copy holds only in-frame clones and misses some; the assay was immunoSEQ multiplex PCR. The sample includes about 130,000 clones, 74% seen only once; the top ten take about 4%. The length of the CDR3 is 14 residues. V lost 0 bases, J lost 0 bases, and 7 bases lay in between. Germline CDR1 reads SGDLS; CDR2 reads YYNGEE. The TCR originated in a woman aged 50 to 65 in good health and CMV-seropositive. Sequencing was done on a sample of PBMCs. The chain is built from TRBV9 and TRBJ2-7; possibly TRBD2 for D (6 bases). Written as DNA, the CDR3 is TGTGCCAGCAGCGTAGGCGGGGTCTCCTACGAGCAGTACTTC. Amino acid sequence: CASSVGGVSYEQYF. Complete variable domain (other parts from reference TRBV9 and TRBJ2-7): DSGVTQTPKHLITATGQRVTLRCSPRSGDLSVYWYQQSLDQGLQFLIQYYNGEERAKGNILERFSAQQFPDLHSELNLSSLELGDSALYFCASSVGGVSYEQYFGPGTRLTVT.